The 7 T cell receptor beta chains presented below share a single source sample, sequenced in a study of identical twins. TCRdb reprocessed the 5' RACE reads with MiXCR, giving one entry per CDR3 protein. The sample holds fewer than 450,000 distinct CDR3 sequences; approximately 10% are singletons and the top ten take over 7%. The sample comprised naive T cells sorted from blood. These receptors were obtained from a woman aged 45-60 years in good health.

The chain carries TRBV29-1 and TRBJ2-5, with TRBD2 matching 12 bases. CDR3 length: 15 residues. V lost 4 bases to trimming and J lost 6 bases; unmatched junction nucleotides: 9. CDR1 SQVTM and CDR2 ANQGSEA come from the germline V gene. The CDR3 region has the DNA TGCAGCGTTGCCCAGGGACTAGCGGGCTCGAAGACCCAGTACTTC. It specifies CSVAQGLAGSKTQYF. The variable domain in full, completed from reference TRBV29-1 and TRBJ2-5, reads SAVISQKPSRDICQRGTSLTIQCQVDSQVTMMFWYRQQPGQSLTLIATANQGSEATYESGFVIDKFPISRPNLTFSTLTVSNMSPEDSSIYLCSVAQGLAGSKTQYFGPGTRLLVL.

V is TRBV6-6 and J is TRBJ2-1, with a tentative D call TRBD1 (6 bases). The CDR3 totals 12 residues. Germline CDR1 and CDR2: MNHNY and SVGAGI (reference sequence). With 9 bases removed from V and 8 bases from J, the gap between germline ends came to 14 bases. The CDR3 nucleotides are TGTGCCAGTATGACAGGCCTGCATGAGCAGTTCTTC. It codes for CASMTGLHEQFF.

The rearrangement links TRBV3-1 to TRBJ1-1, with a possible D match to TRBD1 (5 bases). CDR3 size: 11 residues. CDR1 is LGHDT and CDR2 is YNNKEL in the germline V gene (reference sequence). V lost 4 bases to trimming and J lost 11 bases, with 11 bases between them. The CDR3 region is CASSLGGPAFF. For the CDR3, the DNA is TGTGCCAGCAGCCTGGGGGGACCGGCTTTCTTT.

This clonotype came up many times. The chain recombines TRBV9 with TRBJ2-1; D tentatively fits TRBD1 or TRBD2 (5 bases each). Germline V lookup: CDR1 SGDLS, CDR2 YYNGEE. The V gene lost 3 bases and the J gene lost 1 base, with 17 bases spanning the gap. The CDR3 length is 17 residues. CDR3 DNA sequence: TGTGCCAGCAGCGCGTCCGGGACCCGGGCTTCCTACAATGAGCAGTTCTTC. It yields the protein CASSASGTRASYNEQFF.

This clonotype has ten or more counts. The chain couples TRBV7-9 to TRBJ2-3; D is unresolved. The CDR3 length is 13 residues. Between the trimmed V and J ends, which lost 2 bases and 2 bases, there was a span of 5 bases. CDR1 is SEHNR, CDR2 FQNEAQ, per germline (reference sequence). The CDR3 DNA sequence: TGTGCCAGCAGCTTAACTTACACAGATACGCAGTATTTT. This codes for CASSLTYTDTQYF.

The V and J genes are TRBV9 and TRBJ2-3, with D perhaps matching TRBD2 (6 bases). The germline V gene encodes CDR1 SGDLS and CDR2 YYNGEE. Between the trimmed V and J ends, which lost 2 bases and 5 bases, there was a span of 18 bases. CDR3 length: 16 residues. CDR3 DNA sequence: TGTGCCAGCAGCGTCTCGCCGACTAGGGGAATAGATACGCAGTATTTT. The encoded protein is CASSVSPTRGIDTQYF.

The genes are TRBV20-1 and TRBJ2-1; 8 nucleotides agree with TRBD2. The trim removed 2 bases at V and 1 base at J, leaving 4 bases unmatched. The CDR3 is made up of 15 amino acids. Germline CDR1 is DFQATT and CDR2 is SNEGSKA (reference sequence). CDR3 protein: CSARPLAGSYNEQFF. The CDR3, as DNA: TGCAGTGCTAGACCCCTAGCGGGTTCCTACAATGAGCAGTTCTTC.